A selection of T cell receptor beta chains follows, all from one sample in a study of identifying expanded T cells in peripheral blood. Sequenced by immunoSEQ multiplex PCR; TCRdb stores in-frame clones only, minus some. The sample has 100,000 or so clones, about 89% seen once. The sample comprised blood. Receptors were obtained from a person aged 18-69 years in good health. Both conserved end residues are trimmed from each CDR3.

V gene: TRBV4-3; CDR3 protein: ASSQDSRGYSPLH
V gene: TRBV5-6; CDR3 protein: ASSLSTSGGAGDEQF
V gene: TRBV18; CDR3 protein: ASSPGTDYGYT
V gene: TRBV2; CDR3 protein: ASSDPGGGYGYT
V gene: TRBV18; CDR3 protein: ASAPGQVNEKLF
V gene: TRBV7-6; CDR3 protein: ASSLLSPGIPSFKETQY
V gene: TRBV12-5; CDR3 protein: ASGPGTSGADNEQF
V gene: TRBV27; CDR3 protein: ASSLHSLGAEAF
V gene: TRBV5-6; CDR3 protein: ASSPSIGRGTYEQY
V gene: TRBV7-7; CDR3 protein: ASSLDRSGEQY
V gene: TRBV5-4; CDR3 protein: ASSLQGANYGYT
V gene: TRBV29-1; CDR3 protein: SVASRANYGYT
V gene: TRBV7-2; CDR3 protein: ASSPDRGRIDEQF
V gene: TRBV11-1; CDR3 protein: ASTGVNKYGYT
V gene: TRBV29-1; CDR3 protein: SVEQGGAGELF
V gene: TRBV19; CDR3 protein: ASTGAGYEQY
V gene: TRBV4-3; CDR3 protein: ASSQEIAYEQY
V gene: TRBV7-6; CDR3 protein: ASSYKASGGVKAVNEQF
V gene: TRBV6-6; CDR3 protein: AGASGEGSPLH
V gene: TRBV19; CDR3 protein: ASSWGSVNYGYT
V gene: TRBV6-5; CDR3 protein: ASSYSFAQSYEQY
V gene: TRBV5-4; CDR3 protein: ASSSGGAMNTEAF
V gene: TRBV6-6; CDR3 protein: ASRNPSRQGTQY
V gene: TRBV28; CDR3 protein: ASGTGLVGEQF
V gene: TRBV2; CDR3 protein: ASSPGTTGGELF
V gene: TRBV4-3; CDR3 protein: ASSQDSTEQF
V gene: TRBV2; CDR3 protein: ASTRNTGELF
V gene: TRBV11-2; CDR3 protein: ASSPSAGDRGTQY
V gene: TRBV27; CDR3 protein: ASSFWTGSSGANVLT
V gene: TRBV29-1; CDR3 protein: SAQAGTSYNEQF
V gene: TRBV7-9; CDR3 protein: ASSRQANTEAF
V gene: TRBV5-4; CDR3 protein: ASSLAGAGANVLT
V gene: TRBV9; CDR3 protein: ASSVGGGRNQPQH
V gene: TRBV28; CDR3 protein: ASSLGPGQGYEQY
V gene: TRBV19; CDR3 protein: ASSRQGGSYNSPLH
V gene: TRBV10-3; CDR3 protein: AISEGTGYTDTQY
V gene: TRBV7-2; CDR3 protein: ASSLLRGWGETQY
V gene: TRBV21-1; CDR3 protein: ASIARSSYNEQF
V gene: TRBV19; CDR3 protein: SSSPTVNYEQY
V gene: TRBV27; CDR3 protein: ASSFLRVIFHYGYT
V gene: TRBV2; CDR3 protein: ASGTSGGSVLREQY
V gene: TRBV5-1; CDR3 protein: ASSHTGTTYEQY
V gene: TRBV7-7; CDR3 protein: ASSLELSGGTDTQY
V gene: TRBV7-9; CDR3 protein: ASSPERVRNTIY
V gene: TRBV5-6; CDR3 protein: ASSDRGEGSSYNEQF
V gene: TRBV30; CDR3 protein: AWSLGVHAPNEKLF
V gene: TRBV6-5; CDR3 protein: ASSETGSYSGYT
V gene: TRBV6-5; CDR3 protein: ASEGLLKMY
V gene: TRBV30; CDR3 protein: AWNNGLSTGQPQH
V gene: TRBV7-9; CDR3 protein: ASSSRKGALYGYT
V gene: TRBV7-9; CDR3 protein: ASTLAGALLDEQY
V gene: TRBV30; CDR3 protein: AWSGWGGDTEAF
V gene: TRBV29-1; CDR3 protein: SVEEHDRAHPYEQY
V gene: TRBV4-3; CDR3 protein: ASSQDRTGGGETQY
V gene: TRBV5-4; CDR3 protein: ASSANEGGPGKAF